This passage covers 11 T cell receptor beta chains from one sample sequenced in a study of cytomegalovirus exposure and HLA in healthy donors (dated by TCRdb to the late 2010s). Libraries were prepared through the immunoSEQ multiplex PCR assay. This immuneACCESS table, as held by TCRdb, lists in-frame sequences with V and J called but not all clones. Of the missing ones, under half trace to an unresolved V gene in checked studies; the others have no known cause. This sample is represented by about 65,000 clones; roughly 94% of them were singletons. Together, the top ten hold roughly 1.3% of the sample. The sequenced material came from PBMCs. Receptor source: a woman aged 18-35 years in good health and CMV-seronegative.

J is TRBJ2-3 and V is TRBV15; D not certain. This CDR3 contains 11 residues. V lost 8 bases to trimming and J lost 8 bases, with 11 bases between them. Per the germline V gene, CDR1 is LNHNV and CDR2 is YYDKDF (reference sequence). CDR3 sequence: CATSKEITQYF. As DNA, the CDR3 is TGTGCCACCTCGAAAGAGATTACGCAGTATTTT.

This chain joins TRBV9 and TRBJ2-2; TRBD2 matches at 7 bases. Germline loops: CDR1 SGDLS, CDR2 YYNGEE. CDR3 length: 17 residues. V was clipped by 4 bases and J by 4 bases; unmatched bases: 13. The CDR3 spells CASSSYVGAGATGELFF. The CDR3 DNA sequence: TGTGCCAGCAGCTCCTATGTAGGGGCGGGAGCCACCGGGGAGCTGTTTTTT.

Here the CDR3 DNA reads TGTGCCAGCAGCTCCCCCCGTTCGGGACAGGGACACACCGGGGAGCTGTTTTTT. Amino acid sequence: CASSSPRSGQGHTGELFF. The gene calls are TRBV7-3 and TRBJ2-2; 9 nucleotides line up with TRBD1. J lost 3 bases, V lost 4 bases, and 12 bases had no gene match. This CDR3 has 18 amino acids. The germline V gene encodes CDR1 SGHTA and CDR2 FQGTGA.

This sequence joins TRBV4-2 and TRBJ2-1; 8 bases map to TRBD1. CDR1 LGHNA and CDR2 YNFKEQ come from the germline V gene. V lost 1 base to trimming and J lost 4 bases; unmatched junction nucleotides: 3. This CDR3 is built from 15 residues. The CDR3 sequence: CASSQGTGTYNEQFF. CDR3 in DNA: TGTGCCAGCAGCCAAGGGACAGGGACGTACAATGAGCAGTTCTTC.

The rearrangement uses TRBV7-2 and TRBJ2-2, with D possibly matching TRBD2 (6 bases). Germline lookup yields CDR1 SGHTA and CDR2 FQGNSA. V lost 3 bases to trimming and J lost 6 bases, with 11 bases between them. The CDR3 length is 14 residues. The CDR3 region has the DNA TGTGCCAGCAGCTTGGGGGGTTGGGCCGGGGAGCTGTTTTTT. Protein: CASSLGGWAGELFF.

J is TRBJ2-7 and V is TRBV27; unclear D gene. The CDR3 length is 15 residues. Trimming shortened V by 2 bases and J by 2 bases, and 13 bases separated the two germline ends. Looked up from germline, CDR1 is MNHEY and CDR2 is SMNVEV (reference sequence). CDR3 sequence reads: CASSLRVARPYEQYF. The CDR3 bases are TGTGCCAGCAGTTTACGGGTGGCTCGACCCTACGAGCAGTACTTC.

The rearrangement links TRBV18 to TRBJ2-1; 10 bases line up with TRBD2. V shed 1 base and J 4 bases; nucleotides not matched to a gene: 4. Germline V CDR1 and CDR2: KGHSH, LQKENI. The CDR3 spans 16 residues. The CDR3 is CASSPRGLAVYNEQFF. CDR3 DNA: TGTGCCAGCTCACCACGAGGACTAGCGGTATACAATGAGCAGTTCTTC.

The V and J genes are TRBV27 and TRBJ2-7; 9 nucleotides match TRBD2. This CDR3 comprises 16 residues. The germline V gene has CDR1 MNHEY and CDR2 SMNVEV (reference sequence). Trimming at V came to 3 bases and at J to 7 bases, leaving 13 bases not matched to a gene. The CDR3 reads CASSFVSGLAGMEQYF. CDR3 coding DNA: TGTGCCAGCAGTTTTGTCAGCGGCCTAGCGGGGATGGAGCAGTACTTC.

V and J are TRBV7-3 and TRBJ2-3; D gene uncertain. The CDR3 runs to 14 residues. V lost 4 bases and J 4 bases, leaving 12 bases between the germline ends. Germline lookup yields CDR1 SGHTA and CDR2 FQGTGA. The CDR3 DNA follows: TGTGCCAGCAGCTCCACTGTGGGCGCAGATACGCAGTATTTT. It specifies CASSSTVGADTQYF. The complete variable domain, with remaining parts taken from reference TRBV7-3 and TRBJ2-3, reads GAGVSQTPSNKVTEKGKYVELRCDPISGHTALYWYRQSLGQGPEFLIYFQGTGAADDSGLPNDRFFAVRPEGSVSTLKIQRTERGDSAVYLCASSSTVGADTQYFGPGTRLTVL.

V usage is TRBV9 and J usage is TRBJ1-5; no reliable D call. V was trimmed by 5 bases and J by 3 bases, leaving 15 bases between them. CDR3 length: 15 residues. In germline, CDR1 is SGDLS, CDR2 YYNGEE. In nucleotides, the CDR3 is TGTGCCAGCAGTAAAGAAGGAGGGCTCAATCAGCCCCAGCATTTT. The encoded protein is CASSKEGGLNQPQHF.

Only one count was recorded for this clone. The chain couples TRBV2 to TRBJ1-2; D may be TRBD1 (5 bases). CDR1 is SNHLY, CDR2 FYNNEI, per germline. Trimming pared 6 bases from V and 4 bases from J, leaving 15 bases between. This CDR3 has 14 amino acids. CDR3 sequence reads: CASRGIQEGYGYTF. The CDR3 coding sequence is TGTGCCAGCAGGGGGATACAGGAGGGCTATGGCTACACCTTC.